This record looks at one T cell receptor (beta chain) sequence and its context. Which antigen it targets is not known. The sample holds no much larger clone one base away, and base qualities are not on file. This entry is derived from a study of breast tumors, draining lymph nodes, adjacent tissues (dated by TCRdb to 2016 to 2017). About the full investigation: TCR beta repertoires were compared across tumor, adjacent nontumor tissue and axillary lymph nodes obtained from breast cancer patients. In human breast cancer, the study set out to assess how tumor, surrounding tissue and draining lymph node repertoires relate to one another and whether T cells might be exchanged between them.

The instrument given in TCRdb is Illumina HiSeq 2000. Multiplex PCR amplification was used to build the TCR beta chain libraries. High-throughput sequencing was used to analyze the amplified TCR beta chain products. Through fastp at Q25 and MiXCR, TCRdb rebuilt clones from the public reads, retaining in-frame beta chains. Rows merge per CDR3 protein into single entries with the most common DNA and genes. In this sample the table shows under 80,000 distinct CDR3 sequences, over 40% of which occur a single time. Together, the top ten hold roughly 9% of the sample. Overall results and qualifications from the work: In luminal-like breast cancer, tumor and nontumor tissue repertoires resembled each other significantly more than in basal-like breast cancer. T-cell repertoire diversity in tumors was found to be lower than in lymph nodes but higher than in nontumor tissue, and preferential V and J gene usage was observed. The conclusion that tumor T cells originate in lymph nodes was framed as consistent with a hypothesis rather than directly demonstrated. The data were judged consistent with most tumor T cells deriving from the lymph node and then expanding within tumor tissue.

There are 14 amino acids in the CDR3, from cysteine to phenylalanine inclusive. Only CDR3 DNA remains: 42 bases, in frame from the first base. The germline V gene provides CDR1 SGDLS and CDR2 YYNGEE. V drops 0 bases and J drops 8 bases, leaving 14 bases in between. This sequence was found in a female donor with breast cancer. Some clones in this sample may be carry-over from other donors' samples. Sequencing was carried out using breast tumor tissue. The chain couples TRBV9 to TRBJ1-2; the best D guess is TRBD1, with 5 bases matching. The sequenced DNA is TGTGCCAGCAGCGTAGGTATAGGGGCGGGAGGCTACACCTTC. The encoded protein is CASSVGIGAGGYTF.